This T cell receptor beta chain was captured in a study of T cell changes during pregnancy in multiple sclerosis. The data were produced by immunoSEQ multiplex PCR, yet TCRdb's version contains in-frame clones alone and is incomplete. The table has 40,000 to 60,000 clones, roughly nine tenths seen once; the top ten hold roughly 10%. The CDR3 extends over 15 amino acids. Deletions cut 3 bases from V and 1 base from J, with 12 bases between. CDR1 SGHVS and CDR2 FNYEAQ come from the germline V gene. V usage is TRBV7-6 and J usage is TRBJ2-5, with D unclear. The starting material was CD8+ T cells from peripheral blood mononuclear cells, obtained after pregnancy. The clonotype was recovered from a female donor with multiple sclerosis, enrolled in a pregnancy study. Here the CDR3 DNA reads TGTGCCAGCAGCTTGGAGAAAGGTCCCCAAGAGACCCAGTACTTC. Protein product: CASSLEKGPQETQYF. The complete variable domain, with remaining parts taken from reference TRBV7-6 and TRBJ2-5, reads GAGVSQSPRYKVTKRGQDVALRCDPISGHVSLYWYRQALGQGPEFLTYFNYEAQQDKSGLPNDRFSAERPEGSISTLTIQRTEQRDSAMYRCASSLEKGPQETQYFGPGTRLLVL.